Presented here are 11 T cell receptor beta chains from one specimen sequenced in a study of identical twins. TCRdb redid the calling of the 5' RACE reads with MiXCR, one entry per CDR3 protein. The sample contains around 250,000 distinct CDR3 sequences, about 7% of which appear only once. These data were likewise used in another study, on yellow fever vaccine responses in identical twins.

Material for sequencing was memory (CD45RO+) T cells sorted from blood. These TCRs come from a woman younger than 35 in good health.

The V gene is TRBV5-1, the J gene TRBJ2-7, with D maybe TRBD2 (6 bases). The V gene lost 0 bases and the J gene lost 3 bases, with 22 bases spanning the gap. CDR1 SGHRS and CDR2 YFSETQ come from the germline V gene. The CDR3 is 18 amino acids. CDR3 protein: CASSLAGISGTGNYEQYF. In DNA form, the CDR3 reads TGCGCCAGCAGCTTGGCGGGAATTTCCGGGACTGGGAACTACGAGCAGTACTTC.

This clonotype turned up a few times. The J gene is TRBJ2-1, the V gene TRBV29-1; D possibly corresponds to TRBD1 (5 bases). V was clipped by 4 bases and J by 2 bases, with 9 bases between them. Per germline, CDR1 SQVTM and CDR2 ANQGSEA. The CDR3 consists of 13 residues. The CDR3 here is CSVGGLTYNEQFF. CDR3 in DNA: TGCAGCGTTGGGGGCCTAACCTACAATGAGCAGTTCTTC.

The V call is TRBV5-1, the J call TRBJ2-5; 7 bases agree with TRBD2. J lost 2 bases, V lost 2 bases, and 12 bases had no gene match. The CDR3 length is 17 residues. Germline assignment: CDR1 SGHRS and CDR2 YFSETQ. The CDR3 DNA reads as TGCGCCAGCAGCTTCAGCGGGGCCCAGTCCTCTCAAGAGACCCAGTACTTC. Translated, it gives CASSFSGAQSSQETQYF.

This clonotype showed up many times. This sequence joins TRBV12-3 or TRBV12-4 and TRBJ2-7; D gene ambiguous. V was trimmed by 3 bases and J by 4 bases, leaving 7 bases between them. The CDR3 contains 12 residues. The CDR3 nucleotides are TGTGCCAGCAGTTTTAGTGGGTACGAGCAGTACTTC. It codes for CASSFSGYEQYF.

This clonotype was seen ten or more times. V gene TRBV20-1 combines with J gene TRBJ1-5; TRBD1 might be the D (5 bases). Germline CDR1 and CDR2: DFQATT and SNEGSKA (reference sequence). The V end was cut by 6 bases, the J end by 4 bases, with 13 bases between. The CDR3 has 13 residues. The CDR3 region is CSAPGRTNQPQHF. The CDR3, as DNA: TGCAGTGCACCGGGACGAACTAATCAGCCCCAGCATTTT.

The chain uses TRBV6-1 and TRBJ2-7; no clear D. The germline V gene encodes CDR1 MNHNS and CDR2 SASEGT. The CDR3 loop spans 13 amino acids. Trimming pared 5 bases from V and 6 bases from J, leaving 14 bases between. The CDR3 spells CASSPSLIREQYF. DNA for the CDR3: TGTGCCAGCAGTCCAAGCCTCATTCGCGAGCAGTACTTC.

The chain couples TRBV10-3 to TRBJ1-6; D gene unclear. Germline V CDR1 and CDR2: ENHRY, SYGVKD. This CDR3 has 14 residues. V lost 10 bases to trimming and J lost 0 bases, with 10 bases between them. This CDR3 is CATTPRSYNSPLHF. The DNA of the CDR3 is TGTGCCACGACTCCCCGCTCCTATAATTCACCCCTCCACTTT.

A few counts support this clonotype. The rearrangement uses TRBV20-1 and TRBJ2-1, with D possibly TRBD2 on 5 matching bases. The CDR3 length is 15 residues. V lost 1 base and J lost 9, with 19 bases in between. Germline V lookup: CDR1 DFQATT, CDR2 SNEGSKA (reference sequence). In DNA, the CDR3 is TGCAGTGCTAGAGTAGGGAGACGGAACCCCAGTGAGCAGTTCTTC. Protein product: CSARVGRRNPSEQFF.

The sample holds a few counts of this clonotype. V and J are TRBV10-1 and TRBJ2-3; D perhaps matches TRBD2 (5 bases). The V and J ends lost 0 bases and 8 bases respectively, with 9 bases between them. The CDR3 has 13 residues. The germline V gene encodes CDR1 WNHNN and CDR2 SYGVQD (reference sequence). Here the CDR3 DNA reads TGCGCCAGCAGTGAGTCGGGAGAGGGTACGCAGTATTTT. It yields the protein CASSESGEGTQYF.

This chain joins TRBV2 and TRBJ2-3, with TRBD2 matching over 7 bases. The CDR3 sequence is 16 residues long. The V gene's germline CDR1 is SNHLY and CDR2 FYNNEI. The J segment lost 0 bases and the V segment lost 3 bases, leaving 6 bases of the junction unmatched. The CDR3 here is CASSDMGRGSTDTQYF. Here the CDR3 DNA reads TGTGCCAGCAGTGATATGGGGCGGGGGAGCACAGATACGCAGTATTTT.

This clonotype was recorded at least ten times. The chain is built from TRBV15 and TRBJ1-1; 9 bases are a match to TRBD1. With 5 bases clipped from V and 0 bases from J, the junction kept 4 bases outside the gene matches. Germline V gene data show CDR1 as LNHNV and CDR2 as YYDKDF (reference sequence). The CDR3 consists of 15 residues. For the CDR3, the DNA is TGTGCCACCAGCGGGACAGGGTCGATGAACACTGAAGCTTTCTTT. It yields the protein CATSGTGSMNTEAFF.